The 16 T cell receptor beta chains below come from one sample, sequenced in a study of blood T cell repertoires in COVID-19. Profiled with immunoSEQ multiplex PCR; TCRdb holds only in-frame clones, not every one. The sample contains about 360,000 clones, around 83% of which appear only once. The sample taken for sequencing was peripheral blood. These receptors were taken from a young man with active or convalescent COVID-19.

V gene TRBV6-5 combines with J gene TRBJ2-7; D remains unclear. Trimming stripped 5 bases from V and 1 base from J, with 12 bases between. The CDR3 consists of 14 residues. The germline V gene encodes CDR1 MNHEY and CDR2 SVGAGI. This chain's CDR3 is CASSPFYGSYEQYF. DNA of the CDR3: TGTGCCAGCAGTCCGTTCTACGGGTCCTACGAGCAGTACTTC.

CDR3 amino acids: CASSEGATDTQYF. Written as DNA, the CDR3 is TGCGCCAGCTCCGAGGGGGCCACAGATACGCAGTATTTT. This chain uses TRBV4-3 with TRBJ2-3, with 7 bases identical to TRBD1. V was pared by 8 bases and J by 2 bases, with 4 bases of the junction left unmatched. The germline V gene encodes CDR1 LGHNA and CDR2 YSLEER. There are 13 residues in the CDR3.

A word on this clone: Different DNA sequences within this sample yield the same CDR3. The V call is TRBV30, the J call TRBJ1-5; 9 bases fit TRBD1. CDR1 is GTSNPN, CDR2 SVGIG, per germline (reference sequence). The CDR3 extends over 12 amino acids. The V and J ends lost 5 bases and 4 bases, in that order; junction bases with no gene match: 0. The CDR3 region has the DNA TGTGCCTGGGGGACAGGGAATCAGCCCCAGCATTTT. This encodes CAWGTGNQPQHF.

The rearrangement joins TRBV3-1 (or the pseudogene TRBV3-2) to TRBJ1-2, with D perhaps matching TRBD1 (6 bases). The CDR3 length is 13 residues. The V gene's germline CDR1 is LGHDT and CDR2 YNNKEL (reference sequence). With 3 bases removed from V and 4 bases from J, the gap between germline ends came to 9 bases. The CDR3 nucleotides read TGTGCCAGCAGCCACGCAGGGGCCTATGGCTACACCTTC. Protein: CASSHAGAYGYTF.

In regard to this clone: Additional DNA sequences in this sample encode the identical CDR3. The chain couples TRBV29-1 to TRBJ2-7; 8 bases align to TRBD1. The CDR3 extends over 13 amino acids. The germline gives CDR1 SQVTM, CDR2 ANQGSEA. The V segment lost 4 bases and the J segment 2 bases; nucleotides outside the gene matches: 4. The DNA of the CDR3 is TGCAGCGTTGGAAGGACAGGGCCCTACGAGCAGTACTTC. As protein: CSVGRTGPYEQYF.

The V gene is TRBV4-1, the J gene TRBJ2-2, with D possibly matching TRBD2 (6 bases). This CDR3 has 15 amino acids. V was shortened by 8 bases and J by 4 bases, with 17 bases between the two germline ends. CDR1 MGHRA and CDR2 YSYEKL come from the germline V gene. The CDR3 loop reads CASGPRSGATGELFF. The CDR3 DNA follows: TGCGCCAGCGGACCAAGGTCGGGAGCCACCGGGGAGCTGTTTTTT.

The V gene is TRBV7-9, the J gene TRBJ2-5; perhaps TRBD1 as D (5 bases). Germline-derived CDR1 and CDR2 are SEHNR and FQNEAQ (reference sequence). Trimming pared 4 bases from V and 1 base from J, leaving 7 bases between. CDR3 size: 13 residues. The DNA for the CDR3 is TGTGCCAGCAGCTCGCAGGGCCAAGAGACCCAGTACTTC. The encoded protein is CASSSQGQETQYF.

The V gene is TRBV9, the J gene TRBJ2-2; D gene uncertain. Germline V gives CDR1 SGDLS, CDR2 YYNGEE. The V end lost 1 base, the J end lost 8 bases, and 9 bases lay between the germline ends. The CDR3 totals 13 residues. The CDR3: CASSVPPVGELFF. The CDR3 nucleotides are TGTGCCAGCAGCGTACCCCCCGTTGGGGAGCTGTTTTTT.

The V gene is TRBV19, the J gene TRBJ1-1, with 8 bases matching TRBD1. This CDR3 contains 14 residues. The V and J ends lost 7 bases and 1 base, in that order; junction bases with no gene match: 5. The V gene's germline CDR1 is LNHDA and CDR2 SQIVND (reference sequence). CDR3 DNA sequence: TGTGCCAGTAATGGGGACAGGTCGAACACTGAAGCTTTCTTT. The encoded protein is CASNGDRSNTEAFF.

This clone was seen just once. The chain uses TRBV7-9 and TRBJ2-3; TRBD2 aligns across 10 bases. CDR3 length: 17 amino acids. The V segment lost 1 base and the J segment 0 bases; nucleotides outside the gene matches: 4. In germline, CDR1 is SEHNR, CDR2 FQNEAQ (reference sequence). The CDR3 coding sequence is TGTGCCAGCAGCTTAGTTAAGCGGGGGGGCAGCACAGATACGCAGTATTTT. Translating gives CASSLVKRGGSTDTQYF.

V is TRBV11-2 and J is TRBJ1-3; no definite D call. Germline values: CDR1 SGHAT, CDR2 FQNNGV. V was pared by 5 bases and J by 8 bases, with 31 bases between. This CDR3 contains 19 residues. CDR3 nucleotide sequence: TGTGCCAGCAGCCCAGGAGGAGGGTTTCAATTTGATAGAAGTTACACCATATATTTT. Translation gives CASSPGGGFQFDRSYTIYF.

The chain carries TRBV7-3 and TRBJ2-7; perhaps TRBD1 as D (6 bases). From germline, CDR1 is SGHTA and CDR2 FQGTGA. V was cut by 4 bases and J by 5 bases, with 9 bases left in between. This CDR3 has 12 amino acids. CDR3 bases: TGTGCCAGCAGCTCAGGGGCCCACGAGCAGTACTTC. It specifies CASSSGAHEQYF.

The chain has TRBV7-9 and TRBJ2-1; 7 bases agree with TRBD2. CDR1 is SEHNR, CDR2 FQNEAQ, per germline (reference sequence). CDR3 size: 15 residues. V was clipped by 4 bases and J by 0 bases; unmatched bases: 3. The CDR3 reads CASSSGLSSYNEQFF. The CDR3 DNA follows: TGTGCCAGCAGCTCGGGACTAAGCTCCTACAATGAGCAGTTCTTC.

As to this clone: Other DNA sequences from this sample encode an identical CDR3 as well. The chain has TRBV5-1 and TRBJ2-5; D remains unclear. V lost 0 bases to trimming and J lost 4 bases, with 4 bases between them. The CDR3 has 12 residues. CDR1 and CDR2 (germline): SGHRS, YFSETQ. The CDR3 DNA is TGCGCCAGCAGCTTGGCCGGAGAGACCCAGTACTTC. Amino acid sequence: CASSLAGETQYF.

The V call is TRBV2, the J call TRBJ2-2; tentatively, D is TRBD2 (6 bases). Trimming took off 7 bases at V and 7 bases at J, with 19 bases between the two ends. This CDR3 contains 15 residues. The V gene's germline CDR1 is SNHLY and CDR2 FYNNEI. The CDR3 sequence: CASTIGAGRGGELFF. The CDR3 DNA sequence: TGTGCCAGCACCATAGGAGCCGGGCGGGGCGGGGAGCTGTTTTTT.

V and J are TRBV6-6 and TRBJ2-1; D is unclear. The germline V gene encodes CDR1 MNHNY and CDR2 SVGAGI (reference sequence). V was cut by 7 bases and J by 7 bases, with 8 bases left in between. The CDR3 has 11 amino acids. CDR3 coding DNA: TGTGCCAGCACTAGTGGGAATGAGCAGTTCTTC. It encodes CASTSGNEQFF.